This is a list of T cell receptor beta chains from one sample in a study of shared clonotypes between healthy human individuals. The repertoire was sequenced with immunoSEQ multiplex PCR; TCRdb's copy has only in-frame clones and lacks some. The sample lists roughly 1,100,000 clones; roughly 70% were seen once. Sequencing used memory CD4+ T cells sorted from blood. Receptors were obtained from a man aged 18 to 30 in good health. Each CDR3 is given with its conserved first and last residue. The D gene is left open where the match is weak. Only some rows state a clone size, as once, few, many or a class for expanded clones.

cdr3_aa	cdr3_nt	v_call	j_call	clone_size	d_call
CASSLTGVYEQYF	TGTGCCAGCAGTTTAACAGGGGTCTACGAGCAGTACTTC	TRBV28	TRBJ2-7	.	TRBD1
CASSPDRTYYEQYF	TGTGCCAGCTCACCGGACAGAACTTACTACGAGCAGTACTTC	TRBV18	TRBJ2-7	.	.
CASRGPTEGSPLHF	TGTGCCAGCAGAGGGCCCACCGAGGGGTCACCCCTCCACTTT	TRBV6-1	TRBJ1-6	.	.
CASRKGTNTGELFF	TGTGCCAGCAGAAAGGGGACTAACACCGGGGAGCTGTTTTTT	TRBV7-2	TRBJ2-2	few	.
CASSMGLQQGSYNEQFF	TGTGCCAGTAGTATGGGGCTCCAACAGGGCTCCTACAATGAGCAGTTCTTC	TRBV19	TRBJ2-1	.	.
CASIPPGIGADTQYF	TGTGCCAGCATTCCCCCGGGGATCGGGGCAGATACGCAGTATTTT	TRBV6-1	TRBJ2-3	.	.
CASSRAPYEQYF	TGTGCCAGCAGCAGAGCCCCCTACGAGCAGTACTTC	TRBV6-1	TRBJ2-7	.	.
CASSPDPGANYGYTF	TGCGCCAGCAGCCCCGACCCAGGGGCTAACTATGGCTACACCTTC	TRBV5-1	TRBJ1-2	.	.
CASSPSTSGVYEQFF	TGTGCCAGCAGTCCGTCGACTAGCGGGGTCTATGAGCAGTTCTTC	TRBV5-4	TRBJ2-1	.	TRBD2
CASSSRTSLSSYNEQFF	TGTGCCAGTAGTTCAAGGACTAGCCTCAGCTCCTACAATGAGCAGTTCTTC	TRBV19	TRBJ2-1	.	TRBD2
CASSLEGRWDSPLHF	TGCGCCAGCAGCTTGGAGGGGAGGTGGGATTCACCCCTCCACTTT	TRBV5-1	TRBJ1-6	few	.
CASSNYPGDGYTF	TGTGCCAGCAGTAACTACCCGGGGGATGGCTACACCTTC	TRBV2	TRBJ1-2	few	.
CSARGSNTEAFF	TGCAGCGCCAGGGGAAGCAACACTGAAGCTTTCTTT	TRBV29-1	TRBJ1-1	.	.
CASSFLAGGSETQYF	TGCGCCAGCAGCTTCCTAGCGGGGGGGTCGGAGACCCAGTACTTC	TRBV5-1	TRBJ2-5	.	TRBD2
CASSQTGTNLRGELFF	TGCGCCAGCAGCCAAACCGGGACAAACCTGAGAGGGGAGCTGTTTTTT	TRBV5-1	TRBJ2-2	.	.
CASSIRGRGDTEAFF	TGTGCCAGTAGTATAAGGGGCCGAGGGGACACTGAAGCTTTCTTT	TRBV19	TRBJ1-1	.	.
CASKGQPNTEAFF	TGCGCCAGCAAGGGACAGCCGAACACTGAAGCTTTCTTT	TRBV5-1	TRBJ1-1	.	TRBD1